The next 14 T cell receptor beta chains were all read from a single sample in a study of a mutant IDH1 vaccine in newly diagnosed glioma. Using immunoSEQ multiplex PCR, the repertoire was profiled, and TCRdb retains in-frame clones only, with some absent. The table includes fewer than 75,000 clones, around 85% detected once. The antigens for these receptors are not known. Sample time point: week 11, during vaccination. It was 300 ug of mutant IDH1 20-mer peptide that made up each vaccine dose, given with topical imiquimod. Specimen: PBMCs, collected from a glioma patient whose treatment included an IDH1 peptide vaccine. The receptors originated from a woman aged 45-59 years with glioma.

This chain connects TRBV13 to TRBJ1-3; D gene ambiguous. This CDR3 spans 13 amino acids. The germline gives CDR1 PRHDT, CDR2 FYEKMQ (reference sequence). Trimming shortened V by 8 bases and J by 1 base, and 9 bases separated the two germline ends. The CDR3 spells CASSRGSGNTIYF. Here the CDR3 DNA reads TGTGCCAGCTCCCGGGGATCTGGAAACACCATATATTTT.

This rearrangement joins TRBV29-1 to TRBJ2-3; D is perhaps TRBD1 or TRBD2 (5 bases each). This CDR3 contains 16 residues. CDR1 SQVTM and CDR2 ANQGSEA come from the germline V gene. V was shortened by 0 bases and J by 6 bases, with 19 bases between the two germline ends. The CDR3 bases are TGCAGCGTTGAAGATCTAAGGGACCCAGAGGCGGATACGCAGTATTTT. Protein: CSVEDLRDPEADTQYF.

J is TRBJ2-1 and V is TRBV29-1, with no clear D. The ends were cut back, 0 bases at V and 15 bases at J, with 21 bases in the middle. The CDR3 has 14 residues. Germline V lookup: CDR1 SQVTM, CDR2 ANQGSEA. The CDR3 sequence is CSVEDRPGPPVLFF. CDR3 nucleotide sequence: TGCAGCGTTGAAGATCGCCCCGGGCCCCCCGTCCTGTTCTTC.

This chain uses TRBV18 with TRBJ1-1, with unresolved D. The V end was cut by 9 bases, the J end by 2 bases, with 4 bases between. The germline V gene encodes CDR1 KGHSH and CDR2 LQKENI. The CDR3 is 10 amino acids. CDR3 coding DNA: TGTGCCAGTCGAAACACTGAAGCTTTCTTT. Amino acids: CASRNTEAFF.

The chain combines TRBV29-1 with TRBJ2-3; 11 nucleotides line up with TRBD2. Germline assignment: CDR1 SQVTM and CDR2 ANQGSEA. The CDR3 has 14 amino acids. Trimming at V came to 7 bases and at J to 4 bases, leaving 7 bases not matched to a gene. CDR3 sequence: CSASAGLAADTQYF. The DNA for the CDR3 is TGCAGCGCTTCCGCGGGACTAGCGGCAGATACGCAGTATTTT.

The V call is TRBV10-3, the J call TRBJ1-5; TRBD1 aligns across 11 bases. V shed 6 bases and J 7 bases; nucleotides not matched to a gene: 5. Per germline, CDR1 ENHRY and CDR2 SYGVKD. CDR3 length: 14 residues. CDR3 residues: CAISEGQGGQPQHF. The CDR3 DNA follows: TGTGCCATCAGCGAGGGACAGGGGGGACAGCCCCAGCATTTT.

The table lists this clone with a few counts. V usage is TRBV18 and J usage is TRBJ2-3, with unresolved D. V gave up 3 bases and J gave up 2 bases, with 0 bases separating them. CDR1 and CDR2 (germline): KGHSH, LQKENI. The CDR3 totals 11 residues. CDR3 coding DNA: TGTGCCAGCTCACCCACAGATACGCAGTATTTT. Translating gives CASSPTDTQYF.

V gene TRBV11-2 combines with J gene TRBJ1-5; no clear D. There are 14 residues in the CDR3. The V end lost 4 bases, the J end lost 5 bases, and 12 bases lay between the germline ends. Germline V gives CDR1 SGHAT, CDR2 FQNNGV. CDR3 loop: CASSSRTGDQPQHF. The CDR3 nucleotides read TGTGCCAGCAGCTCCCGGACTGGAGATCAGCCCCAGCATTTT.

The chain joins TRBV6-5 to TRBJ2-3; no clear D. The CDR3 covers 14 residues. Trimming took off 6 bases at V and 0 bases at J, with 10 bases between the two ends. The germline V gene has CDR1 MNHEY and CDR2 SVGAGI. CDR3 protein: CASSRYPSTDTQYF. The CDR3 coding sequence is TGTGCCAGCAGCCGGTATCCTAGCACAGATACGCAGTATTTT.

The chain recombines TRBV10-3 with TRBJ2-7; 12 nucleotides align to TRBD1. The germline gives CDR1 ENHRY, CDR2 SYGVKD. CDR3 length equals 13 residues. V lost 10 bases to trimming and J lost 5 bases; unmatched junction nucleotides: 6. CDR3 protein: CATRDRGLNEQYF. The CDR3 bases are TGTGCCACCCGGGACAGGGGGCTCAACGAGCAGTACTTC.

The rearrangement joins TRBV10-1 to TRBJ2-3; 10 bases map to TRBD2. Germline V lookup: CDR1 WNHNN, CDR2 SYGVQD (reference sequence). The CDR3 is made up of 15 amino acids. V shed 0 bases and J 5 bases; nucleotides not matched to a gene: 2. Here the CDR3 DNA reads TGCGCCAGCAGTGAGTCGGTAGCGGGGGGAGATACGCAGTATTTT. It encodes CASSESVAGGDTQYF.

This clone was counted between two and nine times. The gene calls are TRBV6-4 and TRBJ1-1; D perhaps matches TRBD1 (5 bases). Germline V gene data show CDR1 as MRHNA and CDR2 as SNTAGT. The CDR3 length is 13 residues. The V and J ends lost 6 bases and 5 bases respectively, with 13 bases between them. CDR3 loop: CASSRELRTEAFF. Here the CDR3 DNA reads TGTGCCAGCAGCAGGGAATTACGGACTGAAGCTTTCTTT.

The chain is built from TRBV28 and TRBJ2-2; no reliable D call. This CDR3 contains 14 residues. Trimming took off 6 bases at V and 6 bases at J, with 14 bases between the two ends. Germline CDR1 reads MDHEN; CDR2 reads SYDVKM. CDR3 DNA: TGTGCCAGCAGCCCAGGTTCCCAGGCCGGGGAGCTGTTTTTT. As protein: CASSPGSQAGELFF.

V and J are TRBV7-2 and TRBJ1-1, with no clear D. The CDR3 contains 13 residues. V lost 5 bases and J 0 bases, leaving 7 bases between the germline ends. Germline V CDR1 and CDR2: SGHTA, FQGNSA. DNA for the CDR3: TGTGCCAGCAGCCTTGATATGAACACTGAAGCTTTCTTT. This sequence encodes CASSLDMNTEAFF.